This record looks at one TCR beta chain sequence and its context. Its antigen is undetermined. This sample stems from a study of cytomegalovirus exposure and HLA in healthy donors. Study-level information: Of the donors genotyped, 398 in all, around 76% fell in the Caucasian-associated ancestry cluster.

Study-wide points: Upon later analysis, TCR association rates were observed to vary by HLA locus, being highest for DRB1 and lowest for HLA-C. Productive status was seen about 90% or about 30% of the time for most TCR beta V segments in an earlier analysis. Immune exposure information available was restricted to CMV serostatus.

60 Vbeta and 13 Jbeta primers were used in PCR. Data came from immunoSEQ multiplex PCR; TCRdb stores just in-frame clones and leaves some out. This sample has some 190,000 clones, with more than 65% found just once. Germline lookup yields CDR1 MNHNY and CDR2 SVGAGI (reference sequence). V shed 6 bases and J shed 2 bases, with 20 bases lying between them. The CDR3 spans 16 residues. The chain employs TRBV6-6 and TRBJ2-7; D is possibly TRBD1 (6 bases). This sequence originates from a woman aged 30 to 39 in good health and CMV-seropositive. Sequences were obtained from PBMCs. The CDR3 loop reads CASSPRGPRRPYEQYF. The CDR3, as DNA: TGTGCCAGCAGCCCCAGGGGCCCGCGTCGTCCCTACGAGCAGTACTTC.